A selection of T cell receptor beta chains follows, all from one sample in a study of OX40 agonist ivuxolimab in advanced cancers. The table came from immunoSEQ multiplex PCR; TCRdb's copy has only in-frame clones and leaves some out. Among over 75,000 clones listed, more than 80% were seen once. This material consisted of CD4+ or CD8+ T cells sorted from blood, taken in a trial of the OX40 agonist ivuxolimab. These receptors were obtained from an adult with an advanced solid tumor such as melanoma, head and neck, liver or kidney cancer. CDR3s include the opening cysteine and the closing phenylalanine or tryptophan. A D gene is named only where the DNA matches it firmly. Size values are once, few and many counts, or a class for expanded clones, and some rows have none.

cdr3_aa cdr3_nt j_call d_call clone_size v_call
CASSDRVSYEQYF TGTGCCAGCAGCGACAGGGTCTCCTACGAGCAGTACTTC TRBJ2-7 TRBD1 - TRBV6-1
CASSYSLAGGKYEQYF TGTGCCAGCAGTTACTCCCTAGCGGGAGGGAAGTACGAGCAGTACTTC TRBJ2-7 TRBD2 - TRBV6-5
CASTTRGTQETQYF TGTGCCAGCACCACCCGAGGCACCCAAGAGACCCAGTACTTC TRBJ2-5 - - TRBV6-5
CASRTGLSNQPQHF TGCGCCAGTAGGACAGGACTTAGCAATCAGCCCCAGCATTTT TRBJ1-5 TRBD1 - TRBV10-2
CASSHGRNTYEQYF TGTGCCAGCTCACACGGACGGAATACCTACGAGCAGTACTTC TRBJ2-7 - - TRBV18
CASSPNRGRTGELFF TGTGCTAGCAGCCCCAACAGGGGGCGGACCGGGGAGCTGTTTTTT TRBJ2-2 TRBD1 - TRBV7-7
CASRTTGTIQYF TGTGCCAGTAGAACCACGGGGACCATTCAGTACTTC TRBJ2-4 - - TRBV19
CASSQDRLNYGYTF TGTGCCAGCAGCCAGGACAGGTTGAACTATGGCTACACCTTC TRBJ1-2 TRBD1 - TRBV9
CASSPSSPSSYNEQFF TGTGCCAGCAGTCCGTCTAGCCCGAGCTCCTACAATGAGCAGTTCTTC TRBJ2-1 - - TRBV27
CASSLMGASGSSTDTQYF TGTGCCAGCAGCTTAATGGGGGCTAGCGGGTCTAGCACAGATACGCAGTATTTT TRBJ2-3 TRBD2 - TRBV7-3
CAWSLGLGGELFF TGTGCCTGGAGCCTGGGTTTGGGCGGGGAGCTGTTTTTT TRBJ2-2 - - TRBV30
CASKSSGTGTDTQYF TGTGCCAGCAAAAGTTCCGGGACAGGAACAGATACGCAGTATTTT TRBJ2-3 TRBD1 once TRBV5-5
CASSESVGGNEQFF TGCGCCAGCAGTGAGTCGGTGGGCGGCAATGAGCAGTTCTTC TRBJ2-1 - - TRBV10-1
CASHTGTGTTGELFF TGTGCCAGCCACACCGGGACAGGGACCACCGGGGAGCTGTTTTTT TRBJ2-2 TRBD1 - TRBV18
CASSFRITNTEAFF TGTGCCAGCAGTTTTCGCATTACGAACACTGAAGCTTTCTTT TRBJ1-1 - - TRBV28
CASSFPGYEQYF TGTGCCAGCAGCTTCCCTGGGTACGAGCAGTACTTC TRBJ2-7 - once TRBV6-5
CASSRQENTEAFF TGCGCCAGCTCGAGACAGGAGAACACTGAAGCTTTCTTT TRBJ1-1 - - TRBV5-1
CASSLSRTQETQYF TGTGCCAGCAGCCTAAGCCGGACCCAAGAGACCCAGTACTTC TRBJ2-5 - - TRBV7-6
CASSLTSPYNEQFF TGTGCCAGCAGTTTAACTAGCCCCTACAATGAGCAGTTCTTC TRBJ2-1 - - TRBV27
CASSLTSGRNTGELFF TGTGCCAGCAGCCTAACTAGCGGGAGGAACACCGGGGAGCTGTTTTTT TRBJ2-2 TRBD2 - TRBV7-3
CAISQGGTNEKLFF TGTGCCATCAGCCAAGGGGGGACTAATGAAAAACTGTTTTTT TRBJ1-4 - - TRBV10-3
CASSDLSGREAYEQYF TGTGCCAGCAGTGATCTTTCTGGGCGGGAGGCCTACGAGCAGTACTTC TRBJ2-7 TRBD2 - TRBV6-1
CASSLAHSYEQYF TGTGCCAGCAGCTTGGCCCACTCCTACGAGCAGTACTTC TRBJ2-7 - - TRBV5-6
CSVGWLLGRERAGETQYF TGCAGCGTTGGCTGGCTTTTAGGCAGGGAAAGGGCGGGGGAGACCCAGTACTTC TRBJ2-5 - - TRBV29-1
CASSGGGATNEKLFF TGTGCCAGCAGCGGCGGGGGGGCAACTAATGAAAAACTGTTTTTT TRBJ1-4 - - TRBV28
CASSDRDRPYEQYF TGCGCCAGCAGTGATCGGGACAGGCCCTACGAGCAGTACTTC TRBJ2-7 TRBD1 - TRBV10-1
CASSYWGNEQFF TGTGCCAGCAGTTACTGGGGGAATGAGCAGTTCTTC TRBJ2-1 - - TRBV6-5
CASSVASTDTQYF TGTGCCAGCAGTGTAGCCAGCACAGATACGCAGTATTTT TRBJ2-3 - - TRBV6-4
CASSLAGGYTGELFF TGTGCCAGCAGTTTAGCGGGAGGATATACCGGGGAGCTGTTTTTT TRBJ2-2 TRBD2 - TRBV27
CASSKRETQYF TGTGCCAGCAGCAAGCGGGAGACCCAGTACTTC TRBJ2-5 - once TRBV21-1
CASSPGTGFGEQYF TGTGCCAGCTCACCCGGGACCGGGTTTGGGGAGCAGTACTTC TRBJ2-7 - - TRBV18
CASSVGDSLMGSEQYF TGTGCCAGCAGCGTAGGGGACAGCCTAATGGGCTCCGAGCAGTACTTC TRBJ2-7 TRBD1 - TRBV9
CSVVLGTLYGYTF TGCAGCGTTGTACTCGGGACACTCTATGGCTACACCTTC TRBJ1-2 - once TRBV29-1
CASTRTLLTDTQYF TGCGCCAGCACCAGGACCCTTCTGACAGATACGCAGTATTTT TRBJ2-3 - - TRBV5-1
CSAESYNEQFF TGCAGTGCTGAGTCCTACAATGAGCAGTTCTTC TRBJ2-1 - - TRBV20-1
CASSIWSRANQPQHF TGTGCCAGTAGTATATGGTCCAGGGCTAATCAGCCCCAGCATTTT TRBJ1-5 - - TRBV19
CASSHPSYEQYF TGTGCCAGCAGTCACCCATCCTACGAGCAGTACTTC TRBJ2-7 - few TRBV6-5
CASSHFRGTSGQRGTGELFF TGCGCCAGCAGCCATTTCCGGGGGACTAGCGGACAGCGGGGGACCGGGGAGCTGTTTTTT TRBJ2-2 TRBD2 - TRBV4-1
CASSLESFWDRDNQPQHF TGTGCCAGCAGCTTAGAATCGTTTTGGGACAGGGACAATCAGCCCCAGCATTTT TRBJ1-5 TRBD1 once TRBV7-9
CASSEIGTVKEQYF TGTGCCAGCAGCGAGATAGGGACCGTTAAAGAGCAGTACTTC TRBJ2-7 - - TRBV5-8
CASSYSGTENEAFF TGTGCCAGCAGTTACTCGGGGACAGAGAACGAAGCTTTCTTT TRBJ1-1 TRBD1 - TRBV6-6
CASSLSGQYYGYTF TGTGCCAGCAGTTTATCGGGGCAGTACTATGGCTACACCTTC TRBJ1-2 - - TRBV27
CASSQGGAGEKLFF TGTGCCAGCAGCCAAGGGGGCGCCGGAGAAAAACTGTTTTTT TRBJ1-4 - - TRBV4-2
CASSVGLAGDSYEQYF TGTGCCAGCAGCGTGGGACTAGCGGGGGACTCCTACGAGCAGTACTTC TRBJ2-7 TRBD2 - TRBV5-6
CASSGPVAGISNSYEQYF TGTGCCAGCAGTGGCCCGGTAGCGGGAATTAGTAACTCCTACGAGCAGTACTTC TRBJ2-7 TRBD2 - TRBV6-1
CASSFFQGASEAFF TGTGCCAGCAGCTTCTTCCAGGGGGCGTCTGAAGCTTTCTTT TRBJ1-1 TRBD1 - TRBV7-2
CASSYSAGVVGQYF TGTGCCAGCAGTTACTCAGCGGGAGTGGTCGGGCAGTACTTC TRBJ2-7 TRBD2 - TRBV6-5
CASSQGVLREGRVTQYF TGTGCCAGCAGCCAAGGTGTTTTGCGGGAGGGCAGGGTGACCCAGTACTTC TRBJ2-5 TRBD2 - TRBV14
CASSYKGSYGYTF TGTGCCAGCAGTTACAAGGGCAGCTATGGCTACACCTTC TRBJ1-2 - - TRBV6-5
CASSPNEREAYEQYF TGTGCCAGCAGCCCTAATGAGCGGGAGGCCTACGAGCAGTACTTC TRBJ2-7 TRBD2 once TRBV9
CASSPGLSTDTQYF TGTGCCAGCAGCCCCGGACTCTCCACAGATACGCAGTATTTT TRBJ2-3 - - TRBV11-1
CASVGGRQFNQPQHF TGTGCCAGCGTAGGGGGGCGACAGTTCAATCAGCCCCAGCATTTT TRBJ1-5 - - TRBV2
CASSSRTGRSYEQYF TGTGCCAGCAGTTCTAGGACAGGACGCTCCTACGAGCAGTACTTC TRBJ2-7 TRBD1 few TRBV7-2
CASSRTAVGNQPQHF TGTGCCAGCAGCAGGACAGCCGTAGGCAATCAGCCCCAGCATTTT TRBJ1-5 - - TRBV28
CASSPNSNYGYTF TGTGCCAGCAGCCCAAACTCAAACTATGGCTACACCTTC TRBJ1-2 - - TRBV6-5
CALRAGGNEQYF TGTGCCCTACGGGCAGGGGGTAACGAGCAGTACTTC TRBJ2-7 TRBD1 hyperexpanded TRBV30